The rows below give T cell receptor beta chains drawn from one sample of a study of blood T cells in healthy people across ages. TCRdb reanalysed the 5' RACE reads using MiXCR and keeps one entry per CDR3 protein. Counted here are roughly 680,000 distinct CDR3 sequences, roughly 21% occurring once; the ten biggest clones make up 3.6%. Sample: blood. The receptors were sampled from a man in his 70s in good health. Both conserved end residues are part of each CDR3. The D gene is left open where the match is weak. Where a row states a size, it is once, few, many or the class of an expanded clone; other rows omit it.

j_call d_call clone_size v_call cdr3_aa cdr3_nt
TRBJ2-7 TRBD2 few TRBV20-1 CSARVLAGGSSRSYEQYF TGCAGTGCTAGAGTCCTAGCGGGAGGGTCTTCGCGCTCCTACGAGCAGTACTTC
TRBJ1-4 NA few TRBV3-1 CASSQAGQLSSNEKLFF TGTGCCAGCAGCCAAGCCGGGCAGCTATCTTCTAATGAAAAACTGTTTTTT
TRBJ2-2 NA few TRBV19 CALGRPNTGELFF TGTGCCCTCGGACGGCCGAACACCGGGGAGCTGTTTTTT
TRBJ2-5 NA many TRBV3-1 CASSHGTMGVLGETQYF TGTGCCAGCAGCCACGGTACAATGGGGGTCTTAGGCGAGACCCAGTACTTC
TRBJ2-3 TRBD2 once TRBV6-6 CASSDRTSGSGDTQYF TGTGCCAGCAGTGACAGGACTAGCGGGAGTGGAGATACGCAGTATTTT
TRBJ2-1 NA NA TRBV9 CASSFRQEYNEQFF TGTGCCAGCAGCTTCCGACAGGAATACAATGAGCAGTTCTTC
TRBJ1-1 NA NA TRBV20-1 CSAMTAQNTEAFF TGCAGTGCTATGACAGCACAGAACACTGAAGCTTTCTTT
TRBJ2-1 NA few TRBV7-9 CASSLTFGNEQFF TGTGCCAGCAGCCTGACGTTCGGAAATGAGCAGTTCTTC
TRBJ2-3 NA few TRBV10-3 CAISGTEDTQYF TGTGCCATCAGTGGTACAGAAGATACGCAGTATTTT
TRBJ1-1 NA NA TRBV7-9 CASSLGWNTEAFF TGTGCCAGCAGCTTAGGTTGGAACACTGAAGCTTTCTTT
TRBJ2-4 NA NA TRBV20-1 CSVQGGAIPNVIQYF TGCAGCGTCCAGGGTGGGGCGATCCCTAATGTCATTCAGTACTTC
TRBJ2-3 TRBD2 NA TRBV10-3 CATLGYSGADTQYF TGTGCCACCCTTGGCTATAGCGGGGCAGATACGCAGTATTTT
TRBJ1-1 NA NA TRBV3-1 CASSQVEGTEAFF TGTGCCAGCAGCCAAGTTGAGGGGACTGAAGCTTTCTTT
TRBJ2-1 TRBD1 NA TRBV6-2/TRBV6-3 CASSGTGVHEQFF TGTGCCAGCAGTGGGACAGGGGTGCATGAGCAGTTCTTC
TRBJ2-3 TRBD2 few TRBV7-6 CASSSGTSGRFSDTQYF TGTGCCAGCAGCAGTGGGACTAGCGGGAGATTCTCAGATACGCAGTATTTT
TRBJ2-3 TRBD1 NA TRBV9 CASSARTGMTDTQYF TGTGCCAGCAGCGCCCGGACAGGGATGACAGATACGCAGTATTTT
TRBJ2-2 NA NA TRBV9 CASSYDKELNTGELFF TGTGCCAGCAGCTATGATAAGGAACTGAACACCGGGGAGCTGTTTTTT
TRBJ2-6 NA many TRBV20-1 CSAPLQRGNGANVLTF TGCAGTGCTCCCCTCCAACGGGGGAATGGGGCCAACGTCCTGACTTTC
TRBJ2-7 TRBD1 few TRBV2 CASSPDRGRYEQYF TGTGCCAGCAGCCCGGACAGGGGGCGCTACGAGCAGTACTTC
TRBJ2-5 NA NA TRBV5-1 CASSLGWGRGQETQYF TGCGCCAGCAGCTTGGGTTGGGGGCGCGGTCAAGAGACCCAGTACTTC
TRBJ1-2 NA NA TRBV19 CASQFISGSNYGYTF TGTGCCAGTCAATTTATATCAGGGTCAAACTATGGCTACACCTTC
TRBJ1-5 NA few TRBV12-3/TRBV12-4 CASSRTEPYSNQPQHF TGTGCCAGCAGCCGGACAGAACCATATAGCAATCAGCCCCAGCATTTT
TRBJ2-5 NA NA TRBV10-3 CAISESSGTETQYF TGTGCCATCAGTGAGTCCTCAGGGACGGAGACCCAGTACTTC
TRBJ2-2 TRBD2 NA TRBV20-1 CERGNTGELFF TGTGAGCGGGGGAACACCGGGGAGCTGTTTTTT
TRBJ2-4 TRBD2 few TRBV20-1 CSASGRVGSKNIQYF TGCAGTGCTAGCGGGAGGGTCGGTTCCAAAAACATTCAGTACTTC
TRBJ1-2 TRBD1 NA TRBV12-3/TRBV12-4 CASSPDRDGYTF TGTGCCAGCAGTCCGGACAGGGACGGCTACACCTTC
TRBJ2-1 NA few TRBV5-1 CASSLASPRGYNEQFF TGCGCCAGCAGCCTGGCCTCTCCGCGGGGCTACAATGAGCAGTTCTTC
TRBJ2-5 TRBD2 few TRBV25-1 CASSESGRRTSEKQKTQYF TGTGCCAGCAGTGAATCGGGCAGGAGGACTAGCGAGAAGCAAAAGACCCAGTACTTC
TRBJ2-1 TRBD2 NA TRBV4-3 CASSQEEGTSGSFDEQFF TGCGCCAGCAGCCAAGAGGAGGGGACTAGCGGGAGTTTCGATGAGCAGTTCTTC
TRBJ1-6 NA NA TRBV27 CASSLRQARDSPLHF TGTGCCAGCAGTCTCCGACAGGCTCGGGATTCACCCCTCCACTTT
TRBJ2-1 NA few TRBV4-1 CASLRRSRDNEQFF TGCGCCTCCCTCCGGCGGAGCAGAGACAATGAGCAGTTCTTC
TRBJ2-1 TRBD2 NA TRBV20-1 CSARDVAGAGYNEQFF TGCAGTGCTAGGGATGTAGCGGGGGCCGGATACAATGAGCAGTTCTTC
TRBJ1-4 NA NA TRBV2 CASSETGRRGEKLFF TGTGCCAGCAGTGAAACCGGGAGGAGGGGTGAAAAACTGTTTTTT
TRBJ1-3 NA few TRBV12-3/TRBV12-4 CASSHRSLSGNTIYF TGTGCCAGCAGTCACAGGAGCCTCTCTGGAAACACCATATATTTT
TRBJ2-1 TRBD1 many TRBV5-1 CASSLDRGLKSYNEQFF TGCGCCAGCAGCTTGGACAGGGGGCTGAAATCCTACAATGAGCAGTTCTTC
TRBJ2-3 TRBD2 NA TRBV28 CASSPPPGASGSDTQYF TGTGCCAGCAGTCCTCCCCCGGGGGCTAGCGGGAGTGATACGCAGTATTTT
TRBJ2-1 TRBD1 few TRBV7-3 CASSLGTGYEQFF TGTGCCAGCAGCTTAGGGACAGGGTATGAGCAGTTCTTC
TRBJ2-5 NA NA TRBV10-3 CASAPGSGYQETQYF TGTGCCAGCGCCCCCGGTTCGGGGTACCAAGAGACCCAGTACTTC
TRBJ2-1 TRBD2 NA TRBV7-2 CASSPGRAGEQFF TGTGCCAGCAGCCCTGGGAGGGCGGGTGAGCAGTTCTTC
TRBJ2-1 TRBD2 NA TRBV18 CANNGGVNEQFF TGTGCCAACAATGGGGGGGTCAATGAGCAGTTCTTC
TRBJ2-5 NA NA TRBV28 CASTPDRLETQYF TGTGCCAGCACCCCGGACAGATTAGAGACCCAGTACTTC
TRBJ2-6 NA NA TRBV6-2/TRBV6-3 CASSVDPIGANVLTF TGTGCCAGCAGTGTAGATCCTATCGGGGCCAACGTCCTGACTTTC
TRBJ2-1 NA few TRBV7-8 CPVGAGYDEQFF TGTCCTGTTGGGGCAGGGTACGATGAGCAGTTCTTC
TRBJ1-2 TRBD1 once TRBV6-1 CASSEGTGHGYTF TGTGCCAGCAGTGAAGGGACAGGTCACGGCTACACCTTC
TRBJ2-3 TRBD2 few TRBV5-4 CASSLVAGATDTQYF TGTGCCAGCAGCTTGGTAGCGGGAGCCACAGATACGCAGTATTTT
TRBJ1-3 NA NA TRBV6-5 CASKDRTGNTIYF TGTGCCAGCAAGGACAGAACTGGAAACACCATATATTTT
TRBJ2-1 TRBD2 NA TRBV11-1 CASRGAGLAGVNEQFF TGTGCCAGCAGAGGCGCGGGACTAGCGGGAGTCAATGAGCAGTTCTTC
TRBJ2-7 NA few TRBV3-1 CASSQEYQSGSYEQYF TGTGCCAGCAGCCAAGAATATCAGTCCGGGTCCTACGAGCAGTACTTC
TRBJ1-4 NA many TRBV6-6 CASTGRATNEKLFF TGTGCCAGCACCGGGAGAGCAACTAATGAAAAACTGTTTTTT
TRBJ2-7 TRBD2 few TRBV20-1 CSARDPFFAGGYEQYF TGCAGTGCTAGAGATCCCTTCTTCGCGGGAGGGTACGAGCAGTACTTC